These T cell receptor beta chains were read from a single sample in a study of neurological immune-mediated disorders. TCRdb redid the calling of the 5' RACE reads with MiXCR, one entry per CDR3 protein. The table has some 71,000 distinct CDR3 sequences, roughly 10% seen once. The material sequenced was PBMCs. The receptors come from a young man in good health. Both conserved end residues are part of each CDR3. A D gene is named only where the DNA matches it firmly. Rows may omit the clone size; those that give it use once, few, many or a size class.

>NA|many|TRBV29-1|TRBJ2-5
TGCAGCGGACGACCAGGGTTAGAGACCCAGTACTTC
CSGRPGLETQYF
>NA|NA|TRBV20-1|TRBJ2-7
TGCAGTGCCATATACTCCTACGAGCAGTACTTC
CSAIYSYEQYF
>NA|many|TRBV5-1|TRBJ2-7
TGCGCCAGCAGGCCCGGGACCGCTGACGAGCAGTACTTC
CASRPGTADEQYF
>NA|many|TRBV10-3|TRBJ2-3
TGTGCCATCAGTGATAGGGATACGCAGTATTTT
CAISDRDTQYF
>TRBD2|NA|TRBV4-2|TRBJ2-2
TGTGCCACCAAGAGCGGGGGCGGGGACACCGGGGAGCTGTTTTTT
CATKSGGGDTGELFF
>TRBD2|many|TRBV5-1|TRBJ2-1
TGCGCCAGCAGCTTGAGGGCTAGCGGGGTTTACAATGAGCAGTTCTTC
CASSLRASGVYNEQFF
>TRBD1|many|TRBV24-1|TRBJ1-4
TGTGCCACCAGTGGGGGACAGGGGGCGTCTAATGAAAAACTGTTTTTT
CATSGGQGASNEKLFF
>TRBD2|many|TRBV10-3|TRBJ2-3
TGTGCCATCAATCCGGGACTAGCGGGAGAAGATACGCAGTATTTT
CAINPGLAGEDTQYF
>TRBD1|many|TRBV12-3/TRBV12-4|TRBJ2-7
TGTGCCAGCAGCCCGGACAGGGGGCCCAACGAGCAGTACTTC
CASSPDRGPNEQYF
>TRBD1|many|TRBV5-1|TRBJ2-3
TGCGCCAGCAGCGCTAGACAGGGGGGAGATACGCAGTATTTT
CASSARQGGDTQYF
>NA|NA|TRBV12-3/TRBV12-4|TRBJ1-4
TGTGCCAGCAGCCTTTACGGGGGAGAAGAAAAACTGTTTTTT
CASSLYGGEEKLFF
>NA|medium-sized|TRBV5-1|TRBJ1-2
TGCGCCAGCAGCTTGGACAGTCCTAACTATGGCTACACCTTC
CASSLDSPNYGYTF
>TRBD1|many|TRBV12-3/TRBV12-4|TRBJ2-7
TGTGCCAGCAGTTTAATGGGACAGGGCTACGAGCAGTACTTC
CASSLMGQGYEQYF
>NA|many|TRBV28|TRBJ1-3
TGTGCCAGCAGTTCGCCACAGGCCAACTCTGGAAACACCATATATTTT
CASSSPQANSGNTIYF
>NA|many|TRBV7-9|TRBJ1-1
TGTGCCAGCAGCGCCCGGAGAGGGCCCACTGAAGCTTTCTTT
CASSARRGPTEAFF
>NA|many|TRBV12-3/TRBV12-4|TRBJ1-5
TGTGCCAGCAGAGGACAGATAAATCAGCCCCAGCATTTT
CASRGQINQPQHF
>NA|many|TRBV25-1|TRBJ1-1
TGTGCCAGCAGCCCCCCCGAGGCGGGGGCTTTCTTT
CASSPPEAGAFF
>NA|many|TRBV5-1|TRBJ2-7
TGTGCCAGCAGCTTAGCCAGATCCTACGAGCAGTACTTC
CASSLARSYEQYF
>NA|many|TRBV27|TRBJ1-4
TGTGCCAGCAGTCCCCTGGTGGGGACTAATGAAAAACTGTTTTTT
CASSPLVGTNEKLFF
>NA|many|TRBV5-1|TRBJ1-1
TGCGCCAGCAGCTTACAGTTGGGGTATGAAGCTTTCTTT
CASSLQLGYEAFF
>TRBD2|many|TRBV5-1|TRBJ2-5
TGCGCCAGCCTAGCGGGAGAACAAGAGACCCAGTACTTC
CASLAGEQETQYF
>NA|many|TRBV3-1|TRBJ2-7
TGTGCCAGCAGCCAGGCCCGAGTCGGCGAGCAGTACTTC
CASSQARVGEQYF
>TRBD1|many|TRBV20-1|TRBJ1-6
TGCAGTGCTAGAGTGGGGACAGTTTATAATTCACCCCTCCACTTT
CSARVGTVYNSPLHF
>NA|few|TRBV7-9|TRBJ1-4
TGTGCCAGCAGCTCAGCCGACTACAGCAATGAAAAACTGTTTTTT
CASSSADYSNEKLFF
>TRBD2|many|TRBV29-1|TRBJ2-1
TGCAGCGTTGAATGGCGGGAGGGCCTCGGAAGCAATGAGCAGTTCTTC
CSVEWREGLGSNEQFF
>NA|many|TRBV12-3/TRBV12-4|TRBJ2-5
TGTGCCAGCCTTGGTCAGCAAGAGACCCAGTACTTC
CASLGQQETQYF
>TRBD1|many|TRBV27|TRBJ2-1
TGTGCCAGCAGTTCGGACAGGCCGTCCTACAATGAGCAGTTCTTC
CASSSDRPSYNEQFF
>TRBD1|many|TRBV5-1|TRBJ2-5
TGCGCCAGCAGCGGGGGGACAGGGGGGTACCAAGAGACCCAGTACTTC
CASSGGTGGYQETQYF
>NA|NA|TRBV12-5|TRBJ2-3
TGTGCTAGTGGCTACAACGAGGACGGAAGCTTCACAGATACGCAGTATTTT
CASGYNEDGSFTDTQYF
>TRBD2|many|TRBV3-1|TRBJ2-3
TGTGCCAGCAGCCAAGGGACTAGAGTGAATACGCAGTATTTT
CASSQGTRVNTQYF
>NA|many|TRBV5-6|TRBJ2-2
TGTGCCAGCAGCTCCGTGGGATTAAACACCGGGGAGCTGTTTTTT
CASSSVGLNTGELFF
>TRBD2|many|TRBV6-2/TRBV6-3|TRBJ2-7
TGTGCCAGCGCACTAGCGGATAGCTCCTACGAGCAGTACTTC
CASALADSSYEQYF
>NA|many|TRBV28|TRBJ2-1
TGTGCCAGCAGCGCCCCCCGCTCCTACAATGAGCAGTTCTTC
CASSAPRSYNEQFF
>NA|many|TRBV12-3/TRBV12-4|TRBJ2-3
TGTGCCAGCAGGCCCCTTGGCACAGATACGCAGTATTTT
CASRPLGTDTQYF
>NA|many|TRBV25-1|TRBJ2-1
TGTGCCAGCAGCTCCCCCGGGCTGGCGTGGGGAGGTGAGCAGTTCTTC
CASSSPGLAWGGEQFF
>TRBD2|many|TRBV7-8|TRBJ2-1
TGTGCCAGCAGCTCCCAAGGTGCGGGAGGTGTTGATGAGCAGTTCTTC
CASSSQGAGGVDEQFF
>NA|NA|TRBV5-1|TRBJ2-1
TGCGCCAGCAGCTTGGCGTCAGTTCGGTCTTTGAGCTCCTACAATGAGCAGTTCTTC
CASSLASVRSLSSYNEQFF
>TRBD2|many|TRBV24-1|TRBJ2-1
TGTGCCACCAGTGACCCGGGACTAGCGGGAGGGAATGAGCAGTTCTTC
CATSDPGLAGGNEQFF
>TRBD2|many|TRBV5-1|TRBJ2-7
TGCGCCAGCAGCTTAGGCGGGAGGGAGGACGAGCAGTACTTC
CASSLGGREDEQYF
>TRBD2|many|TRBV20-1|TRBJ2-7
TGCAGTGCTGGCGGACTAGCGGGACTGTACGAGCAGTACTTC
CSAGGLAGLYEQYF
>TRBD1|many|TRBV5-1|TRBJ1-1
TGCGCCAGCAGCCCACTGGGACAGGCATTGATGAACACTGAAGCTTTCTTT
CASSPLGQALMNTEAFF
>NA|many|TRBV10-3|TRBJ2-3
TGTGCCATCAGTGATCGAGTAGGGGGACGGAGCACAGATACGCAGTATTTT
CAISDRVGGRSTDTQYF
>TRBD1|NA|TRBV28|TRBJ2-3
TGTGCCAGCAGCCCCCGGGGGTCGACAGGGGGCGAAGATACGCAGTATTTT
CASSPRGSTGGEDTQYF
>NA|many|TRBV5-1|TRBJ1-2
TGCGCCAGCAGCTTGGCCCGTACGGTACAGTTAAATGGCTACACCTTC
CASSLARTVQLNGYTF
>NA|many|TRBV29-1|TRBJ2-6
TGCAGCGTTGGAGGACTCTCTGGGGCCAACGTCCTGACTTTC
CSVGGLSGANVLTF
>NA|NA|TRBV6-6|TRBJ2-1
TGTGCCAGCATCAGTCAGGACATCTGGGGCAATGAGCAGTTCTTC
CASISQDIWGNEQFF
>NA|many|TRBV20-1|TRBJ2-3
TGCAGTGCCATCTACTCTCGCACAGATACGCAGTATTTT
CSAIYSRTDTQYF
>NA|NA|TRBV29-1|TRBJ1-2
TGCAGCGTTGAATTCAGAACAGGGCCCTATGGCTACACCTTC
CSVEFRTGPYGYTF
>TRBD1|many|TRBV29-1|TRBJ1-3
TGCAGCGTTCTTACAGGGGGACCTGGAAACACCATATATTTT
CSVLTGGPGNTIYF
>NA|many|TRBV6-6|TRBJ1-2
TGTGCCAGCACCCTCACCGCACCGGCGGGCTACACCTTC
CASTLTAPAGYTF
>NA|many|TRBV28|TRBJ2-7
TGTGCCAGTCGGACGGAAACCTACGAGCAGTACTTC
CASRTETYEQYF
>NA|many|TRBV4-1|TRBJ2-7
TGCGCCAGCAGCCAAGATGGGCACCCCTCCTACGAGCAGTACTTC
CASSQDGHPSYEQYF
>NA|many|TRBV7-2|TRBJ2-7
TGTGCCAGCAGCTTAGAGGCTAGCCACGAGCAGTACTTC
CASSLEASHEQYF
>NA|many|TRBV24-1|TRBJ1-1
TGTGCCACCAGTGACCCCGGACGTCAAGCTTTCTTT
CATSDPGRQAFF
>NA|many|TRBV6-1|TRBJ2-1
TGTGCCAGCAGTGAAGCGGGAGTTTTAAATGAGCAGTTCTTC
CASSEAGVLNEQFF
>TRBD2|many|TRBV20-1|TRBJ2-7
TGCAGTGCTAGACGTACGTCTAGCGGTACCTACGAGCAGTACTTC
CSARRTSSGTYEQYF
>TRBD1|many|TRBV6-6|TRBJ1-6
TGTGCCAGCAGGCCACCGGGACAGGGGGCTTTTGCACCCCTCCACTTT
CASRPPGQGAFAPLHF
>TRBD2|many|TRBV7-6|TRBJ2-3
TGTGCCAGCAGCAGAATCCCGGGACTAGCGGGAGATACGCAGTATTTT
CASSRIPGLAGDTQYF
>NA|many|TRBV2|TRBJ2-2
TGTGCCAGCAGTGAGGAGGGCCCGAACACCGGGGAGCTGTTTTTT
CASSEEGPNTGELFF